What follows describes a single TCR beta chain. Antigen unknown. This CDR3 contains 13 residues. Germline loops: CDR1 SGHAT, CDR2 FQNNGV. V was trimmed by 5 bases and J by 8 bases, leaving 15 bases between them. These data are taken from a study of shared clonotypes between healthy human individuals. The method was immunoSEQ multiplex PCR; TCRdb's version includes in-frame clones alone and lacks a portion of them. This sample has just over 2,000,000 clones; 85% to 95% occur once, and the top ten carry more than 0.1%. Whole-study findings and limits: Sampling covered blood only; tissue repertoires likely differ.

The clonotype comes from a man in his late teens or twenties in good health. Sequences were obtained from naive CD4+ T cells sorted from blood. Stated subset: CD45RA+ positively selected. The rearrangement joins TRBV11-2 to TRBJ1-1, with D possibly being TRBD1 (5 bases). CDR3 amino acids: CASSPRVGVEAFF. The CDR3 DNA is TGTGCCAGCAGCCCCCGAGTGGGGGTAGAAGCTTTCTTT.